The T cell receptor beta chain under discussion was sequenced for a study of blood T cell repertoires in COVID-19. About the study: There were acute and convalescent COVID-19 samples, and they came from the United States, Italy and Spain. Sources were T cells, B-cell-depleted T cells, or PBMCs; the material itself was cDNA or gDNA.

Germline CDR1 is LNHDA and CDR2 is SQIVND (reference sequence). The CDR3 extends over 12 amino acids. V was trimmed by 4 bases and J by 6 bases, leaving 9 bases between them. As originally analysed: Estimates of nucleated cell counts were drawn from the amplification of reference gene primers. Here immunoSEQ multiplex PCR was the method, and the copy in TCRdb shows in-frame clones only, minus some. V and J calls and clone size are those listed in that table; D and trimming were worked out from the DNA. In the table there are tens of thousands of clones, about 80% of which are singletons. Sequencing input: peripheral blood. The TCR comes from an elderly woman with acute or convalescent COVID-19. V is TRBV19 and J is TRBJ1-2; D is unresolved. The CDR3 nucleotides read TGTGCCAGTAGTAACCCGGGTAATGGCTACACCTTC. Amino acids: CASSNPGNGYTF.